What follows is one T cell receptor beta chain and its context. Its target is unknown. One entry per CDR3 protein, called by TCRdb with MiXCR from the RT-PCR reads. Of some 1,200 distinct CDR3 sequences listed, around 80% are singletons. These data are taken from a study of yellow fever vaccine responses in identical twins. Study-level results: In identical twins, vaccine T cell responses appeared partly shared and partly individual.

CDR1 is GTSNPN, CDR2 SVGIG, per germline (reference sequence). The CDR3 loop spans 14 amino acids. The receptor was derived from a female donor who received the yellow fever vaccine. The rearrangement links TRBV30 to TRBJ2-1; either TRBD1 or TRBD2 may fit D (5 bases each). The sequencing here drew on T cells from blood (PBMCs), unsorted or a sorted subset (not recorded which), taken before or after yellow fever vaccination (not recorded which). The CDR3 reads CAQFPRGAYNEQFF. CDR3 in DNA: TGTGCTCAATTTCCTCGGGGCGCATACAATGAGCAGTTCTTC.